This T cell receptor beta chain was profiled in a study of early T cells in non-severe SARS-CoV-2 infection. The study's findings and limits: A preference for anti-spike CD8 responses marked VDJdb matching, which missed private and CD4 specificities.

This clonotype has a handful of counts. Its antigen is unidentified. Individual cDNA molecules received unique molecular identifiers. TCRdb re-analysed the 5' RACE reads in MiXCR, keeping a single row per CDR3 protein. Here the sample spans about 99,000 distinct CDR3 sequences, approximately 16% being singletons. Material for sequencing was whole blood. The sequence was obtained from an adult who was a healthcare worker with PCR-confirmed SARS-CoV-2 infection or an uninfected control (not recorded which).

CDR3 in DNA: TGTGCCAGCAGTCCAACACCGACAGCGAACACTGAAGCTTTCTTT. This codes for CASSPTPTANTEAFF. The rearrangement links TRBV6-6 to TRBJ1-1; possible D gene TRBD1, 5 bases. The CDR3 consists of 15 residues. Germline CDR1 and CDR2: MNHNY and SVGAGI (reference sequence). The V gene lost 5 bases and the J gene lost 1 base, with 14 bases spanning the gap.